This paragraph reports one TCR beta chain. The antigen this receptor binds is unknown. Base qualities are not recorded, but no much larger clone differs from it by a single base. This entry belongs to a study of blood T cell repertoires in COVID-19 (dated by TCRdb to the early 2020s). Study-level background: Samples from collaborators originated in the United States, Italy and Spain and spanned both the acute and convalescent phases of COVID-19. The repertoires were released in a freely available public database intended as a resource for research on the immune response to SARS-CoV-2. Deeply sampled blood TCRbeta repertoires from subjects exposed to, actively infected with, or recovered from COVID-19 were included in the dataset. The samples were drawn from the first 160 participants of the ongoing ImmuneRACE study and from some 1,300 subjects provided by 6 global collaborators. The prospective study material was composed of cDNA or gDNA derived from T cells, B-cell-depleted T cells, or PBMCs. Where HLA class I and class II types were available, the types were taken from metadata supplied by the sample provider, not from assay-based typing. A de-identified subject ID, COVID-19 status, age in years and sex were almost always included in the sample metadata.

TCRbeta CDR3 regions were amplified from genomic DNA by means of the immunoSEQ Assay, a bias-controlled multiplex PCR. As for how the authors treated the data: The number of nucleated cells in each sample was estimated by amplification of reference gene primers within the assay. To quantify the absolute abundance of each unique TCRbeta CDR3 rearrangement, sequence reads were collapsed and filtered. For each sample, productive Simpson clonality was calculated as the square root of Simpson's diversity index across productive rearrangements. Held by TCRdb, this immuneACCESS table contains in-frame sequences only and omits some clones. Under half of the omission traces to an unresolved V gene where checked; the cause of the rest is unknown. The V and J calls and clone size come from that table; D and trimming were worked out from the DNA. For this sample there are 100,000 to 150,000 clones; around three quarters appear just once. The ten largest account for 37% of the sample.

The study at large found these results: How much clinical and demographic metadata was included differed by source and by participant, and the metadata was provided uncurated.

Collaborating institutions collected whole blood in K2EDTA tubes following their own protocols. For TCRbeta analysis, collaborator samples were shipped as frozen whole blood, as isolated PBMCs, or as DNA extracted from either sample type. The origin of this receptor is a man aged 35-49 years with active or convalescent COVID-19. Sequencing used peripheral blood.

This receptor carries the CDR3 CASTEPGTDYGYTF. The sequence in DNA is TGTGCCAGCACTGAACCCGGGACAGACTATGGCTACACCTTC. The V and J genes are TRBV28 and TRBJ1-2, and TRBD1 aligns with 7 junction nucleotides. V is trimmed back by 7 bases and J by 3 bases, and the junction contains 8 bases that no gene match accounts for. CDR1 and CDR2, per the germline V gene, are MDHEN and SYDVKM. Counted from cysteine to phenylalanine, this CDR3 has 14 amino acids. Just the 42-base CDR3 DNA is kept, in frame starting at base 1.